This TCR beta chain was observed in a study of cytomegalovirus exposure and HLA in healthy donors. Study-wide results and caveats: First-cohort TCR clusters were later found to tend to co-occur in the roughly 130 validation repertoires. Most sequenced TCRs were rare (though some public TCRs occurred in many donors).

The protocol was immunoSEQ multiplex PCR, while the TCRdb copy is restricted to in-frame clones and leaves out a portion. The sample has some 73,000 clones, about 87% seen once. This clone has only one observation. Its cognate antigen is unknown. In germline, CDR1 is SGHDN, CDR2 FVKESK. Losses at the gene ends were 2 bases for V and 1 base for J; bases not matched to a gene: 5. The length of the CDR3 is 16 residues. The donors were in the 120-subject validation cohort, distinct from the approximately 730-subject first cohort. The sequenced material came from PBMCs. This chain joins TRBV14 and TRBJ2-5; 9 bases match TRBD2. The receptor's source is a woman aged 18 to 35 in good health and CMV-seropositive. Here the CDR3 DNA reads TGTGCCAGCAGCCAATGGTTAGCGGGGGCCCAAGAGACCCAGTACTTC. Translating gives CASSQWLAGAQETQYF.